This T cell receptor (beta chain) originates from a study of blood T cell repertoires in COVID-19 (dated by TCRdb to between 2020 and 2021). As for the study more broadly: Samples from collaborators originated in the United States, Italy and Spain and spanned both the acute and convalescent phases of COVID-19. Samples were obtained from the ongoing ImmuneRACE study (first 160 participants) and from 1,200 or so subjects provided by 6 global collaborators. Nearly every sample came with metadata listing a de-identified subject ID, COVID-19 status, age in years and sex. The material from the prospective study consisted of cDNA or gDNA derived from T cells, B-cell-depleted T cells, or PBMCs. Where HLA class I and class II types were available, the types were taken from metadata supplied by the sample provider, not from assay-based typing. The repertoires were released in a freely available public database meant as a resource for research on the immune response to SARS-CoV-2. Deeply sampled blood TCRbeta repertoires from subjects exposed to, actively infected with, or recovered from COVID-19 were included in the dataset.

Another Seattle source contributed samples from volunteer blood donors who had recovered from COVID-19. Collaborating institutions collected whole blood in K2EDTA tubes following their own protocols. For TCRbeta analysis, collaborators shipped samples in one of three forms: frozen whole blood, isolated PBMCs, or DNA extracted from either of those sample types. TCRbeta CDR3 regions were amplified from genomic DNA by means of the immunoSEQ Assay, a bias-controlled multiplex PCR. Per the source publication's procedure: The number of nucleated cells in each sample was estimated by amplification of reference gene primers within the assay. Sequence reads were collapsed and filtered to measure the absolute abundance of every unique TCRbeta CDR3 rearrangement. Productive Simpson clonality was computed per sample as the square root of Simpson's diversity index over productive rearrangements. TCRdb took this table from immuneACCESS and kept in-frame rearrangements with V and J called. Such tables lack part of the clones; where checked against another copy, unresolved V genes explain under half of the gap, and the rest is unexplained. The V and J calls and the clone size are those of that table, but D and trimming were determined from the DNA. This sample gives a few hundred thousand clones in total; roughly 87% of them show up just once. The ten largest clones capture roughly 5% of the sample.

According to the germline V gene, CDR1 reads KGHSH and CDR2 reads LQKENI. V is clipped by 4 bases and J by 0 bases, and the sequence between their germline boundaries is 9 bases long. The CDR3, from cysteine to phenylalanine, totals 14 residues. Only CDR3 DNA is held: 42 bases, read in frame from base 1. Remarks on this clone: What antigen it recognizes has not been identified. Within one base of it there is no much larger clone, and no base qualities were kept. This sample also contains other DNA sequences that code for the same CDR3.

Summary of the overall study and its limitations: The quantity of clinical and demographic metadata differed by source and by participant and was supplied without curation.

The sequence came from a woman aged 40 to 50 who had recovered from COVID-19. The chain employs TRBV18 and TRBJ1-1, with a weak D call of TRBD1 (6 bases match). The sample was peripheral blood. The DNA sequence is given as TGTGCCAGCTCACGAGGACAGTTGAACACTGAAGCTTTCTTT. Its protein product is CASSRGQLNTEAFF.